A selection of T cell receptor beta chains follows, all from one sample in a study of human T cells and chemical hapten exposure. Each CDR3 protein is one row after TCRdb ran MiXCR on the RACE reads. This table holds more than 70,000 distinct CDR3 sequences, over 8% found once. The sample was whole blood. These TCRs come from a female donor in good health. Some clones in this sample may be carry-over from other donors' samples. Each CDR3 is given with its conserved first and last residue. A D gene is named only where the DNA matches it firmly. Size values are once, few and many counts, or a class for expanded clones, and some rows have none.

D	V	J	length	size	DNA	CDR3
TRBD1	TRBV5-4	TRBJ1-2	12	NA	TGTGCCAGCAGCTCCAGGGGGCAAGGCTACACCTTC	CASSSRGQGYTF
TRBD1	TRBV28	TRBJ2-3	17	few	TGTGCCAGCAGTTTATGGGACAGGGTGGTAAGCACAGATACGCAGTATTTT	CASSLWDRVVSTDTQYF
TRBD2	TRBV7-2	TRBJ2-3	18	many	TGTGCCAGCAGCTTAGCGGTGTGGGAAGCGGGAGATGCAGATACGCAGTATTTT	CASSLAVWEAGDADTQYF
NA	TRBV3-2	TRBJ2-1	15	many	TGTGCCAGCAGCCCCCACCCCTGGCGGGGCAATGAGCAGTTCTTC	CASSPHPWRGNEQFF
NA	TRBV28	TRBJ2-5	13	few	TGTGCCAGCAAGAGAAACAGCCAAGAGACCCAGTACTTC	CASKRNSQETQYF
TRBD1	TRBV6-2/TRBV6-3	TRBJ1-1	14	few	TGTGCCAGCGGTCAGGGGACAGGGAGAACTGAAGCTTTCTTT	CASGQGTGRTEAFF
NA	TRBV2	TRBJ1-5	15	many	TGTGCCAGCAGAACTGACAGTAAGGGTAATCAGCCCCAGCATTTT	CASRTDSKGNQPQHF
NA	TRBV4-1	TRBJ2-7	16	few	TGCGCCAGCAGCCAAGACAGGAGACTGGGCTCCTACGAGCAGTACTTC	CASSQDRRLGSYEQYF
NA	TRBV4-3	TRBJ2-1	15	NA	TGCGCCAGCAGCCAAGGGTCAGGTCCGGTCGATGAGCAGTTCTTC	CASSQGSGPVDEQFF
TRBD2	TRBV20-1	TRBJ2-2	18	many	TGCAGTGCTAGTCCCCTAGCGGGAGGGCTTGCGAACACCGGGGAGCTGTTTTTT	CSASPLAGGLANTGELFF
NA	TRBV11-2	TRBJ2-5	14	few	TGTGCCAGCAGCTTAGTTGGGACATCGGAGACCCAGTACTTC	CASSLVGTSETQYF
NA	TRBV20-1	TRBJ1-1	14	few	TGCAGTGCTAGGTACCCAGGGGTGGACACTGAAGCTTTCTTT	CSARYPGVDTEAFF
NA	TRBV6-2/TRBV6-3	TRBJ2-5	14	many	TGTGCCAGCAGTTACGGCTCCCTCCAAGAGACCCAGTACTTC	CASSYGSLQETQYF
NA	TRBV6-1	TRBJ2-5	14	many	TGTGCCAGCAGTGAAAGGGGCCGGCGCGAGACCCAGTACTTC	CASSERGRRETQYF
NA	TRBV7-2	TRBJ2-4	17	many	TGTGCCAGCAGCCTTCCTACCTCTAAGGCAGCCAAAAACATTCAGTACTTC	CASSLPTSKAAKNIQYF
NA	TRBV11-2	TRBJ2-1	12	once	TGTGCCAGCAGAACTTATTCCAATGAGCAGTTCTTC	CASRTYSNEQFF
TRBD2	TRBV4-3	TRBJ2-3	15	many	TGCGCCAGCAGCCGCGAAAGCGGGAGGGGAAATACGCAGTATTTT	CASSRESGRGNTQYF
NA	TRBV19	TRBJ1-1	16	NA	TGTGCCAGTAGTTCGCAGGCGGCCTTTCCTAACACTGAAGCTTTCTTT	CASSSQAAFPNTEAFF
NA	TRBV12-3/TRBV12-4	TRBJ2-4	11	many	TGTGCCAGCAGTTCGGGTGGAGTGGAGTACTTC	CASSSGGVEYF
NA	TRBV12-5	TRBJ2-3	13	many	TGTGCTAGTGGTTTGGAGTTCACAGATACGCAGTATTTT	CASGLEFTDTQYF
NA	TRBV9	TRBJ2-7	16	few	TGTGCCAGCAGCCCAACCCCGGGACGGACCCCCTACGAGCAGTACTTC	CASSPTPGRTPYEQYF
NA	TRBV4-2	TRBJ1-1	13	many	TGTGCCAGCAGCCAGCCCGGACACAGTGAAGCTTTCTTT	CASSQPGHSEAFF
NA	TRBV30	TRBJ2-1	12	NA	TGTGCCTGGAGCGGGAGTAGGAATGAGCAGTTCTTC	CAWSGSRNEQFF
NA	TRBV5-4	TRBJ2-3	14	NA	TGTGCCAGCAGCTCCGGACATAGCACAGATACGCAGTATTTT	CASSSGHSTDTQYF
NA	TRBV5-6	TRBJ1-2	12	NA	TGTGCCAGCAGTACAACGGGTTATGGCTACACCTTC	CASSTTGYGYTF
NA	TRBV28	TRBJ2-1	15	many	TGTGCCAGCAGTTCTGGACAGTTTGCCTACAATGAGCAGTTCTTC	CASSSGQFAYNEQFF
TRBD1	TRBV28	TRBJ1-2	14	NA	TGTGCCAGCAGTCCCTCGACAGGGGTCTATGGCTACACCTTC	CASSPSTGVYGYTF
NA	TRBV30	TRBJ1-1	12	many	TGTGCCTGGACGGGGCCGGGTGTTGAAGCTTTCTTT	CAWTGPGVEAFF
NA	TRBV30	TRBJ1-1	15	NA	TGTGCCTGGAAAGGGGGAAGCTACATGAACACTGAAGCTTTCTTT	CAWKGGSYMNTEAFF
NA	TRBV19	TRBJ2-1	15	few	TGTGCCAGTAGTATGAGCGCAGGGGACTATGATGAGCAGTTCTTC	CASSMSAGDYDEQFF
TRBD1	TRBV28	TRBJ2-5	16	many	TGTGCCAGCAGTTCCCCTCGGGACAGGCCGTGGGAGACCCAGTACTTC	CASSSPRDRPWETQYF
NA	TRBV28	TRBJ2-7	15	NA	TGTGCCAGCAGCCCTTCATTGGGAGAGGGCTACGAGCAGTACTTC	CASSPSLGEGYEQYF
TRBD1	TRBV5-6	TRBJ1-2	15	NA	TGTGCCAGCAGCCCGGACAGGCTAGCTAACTATGGCTACACCTTC	CASSPDRLANYGYTF
TRBD2	TRBV24-1	TRBJ2-1	19	few	TGTGCCACCAGTGATCAACTAGCGGGAGCGACGAGCTCCTACAATGAGCAGTTCTTC	CATSDQLAGATSSYNEQFF
NA	TRBV25-1	TRBJ2-3	12	many	TGTGCCAGCAGTAATTTCACAGATACGCAGTATTTT	CASSNFTDTQYF
NA	TRBV28	TRBJ2-1	15	NA	TGTGCCAGCAGTCGTGATCAGGAATTCCGGGGTGAGCAGTTCTTC	CASSRDQEFRGEQFF
TRBD1	TRBV7-2	TRBJ1-2	14	NA	TGTGCCAGCAGTTCAGGGGGGGGCAGTCTTGGCTACACCTTC	CASSSGGGSLGYTF
NA	TRBV28	TRBJ1-4	22	NA	TGTGCCAGCAGTTTAGCGCGGGGTTTCGTTTTTGAGAAACTCGCAACTAATGAAAAACTGTTTTTT	CASSLARGFVFEKLATNEKLFF
NA	TRBV29-1	TRBJ2-6	16	few	TGCAGCGTTGAAGGGGGGCCGGACTCTGGGGCCAACGTCCTGACTTTC	CSVEGGPDSGANVLTF
TRBD1	TRBV2	TRBJ2-3	14	few	TGTGCCAGCTGGGGACAGGGGGCTTTGGATACGCAGTATTTT	CASWGQGALDTQYF
NA	TRBV7-9	TRBJ2-5	14	few	TGTGCCAGCAGCCCCCAGACTTGGAGTTGGGCCCAGTACTTC	CASSPQTWSWAQYF
NA	TRBV19	TRBJ2-6	15	NA	TGTGCCAGTAGTCCCCCTTTATCTGGGGCCAACGTCCTGACTTTC	CASSPPLSGANVLTF
TRBD2	TRBV7-2	TRBJ2-7	16	NA	TGTGCCAGCAGCTCTCCTGGACTAGCAGGGGCGAGTGGGCAGTACTTC	CASSSPGLAGASGQYF
NA	TRBV13	TRBJ2-7	12	NA	TGTGCCAGCAGCTTAGGGGGAGGAGAGCAGTACTTC	CASSLGGGEQYF
NA	TRBV15	TRBJ1-6	17	many	TGTGCCACCAGCAGAGAACGTCTTCTGAGGGGGAATTCACCCCTCCACTTT	CATSRERLLRGNSPLHF
NA	TRBV28	TRBJ1-3	11	many	TGTGCCAGCAGTTGGAAGGACACCATATATTTT	CASSWKDTIYF
NA	TRBV12-3/TRBV12-4	TRBJ2-7	12	few	TGTGCCAGCAGTTTACCCCCACTCGAGCAGTACTTC	CASSLPPLEQYF
NA	TRBV27	TRBJ2-3	15	NA	TGTGTCAGCTCGCCCCTCGGACTATTCACAGATACGCAGTATTTT	CVSSPLGLFTDTQYF
NA	TRBV28	TRBJ2-6	14	many	TGTGCCAGCAGCCCCGCCTTAGGGGCCAACGTCCTGACTTTC	CASSPALGANVLTF
NA	TRBV29-1	TRBJ1-2	14	few	TGCAGCGTTGAGACGCGCAGGGCTAACTATGGCTACACCTTC	CSVETRRANYGYTF
NA	TRBV18	TRBJ1-2	14	NA	TGTGCCAGCTCCTACGCCAGGACGGATTATGGCTACACCTTC	CASSYARTDYGYTF